Detailed here is one T cell receptor beta chain. Its antigen is still unknown. Base qualities were left out, and no much larger clone turns up one base away. Healthy HIV-negative adults with no recently reported acute infections or vaccinations were included as donors. Every donor was a Caucasian adult residing in Nashville, Tennessee, USA. CD4+ T cells were enriched by magnetic negative selection; naive cells were then positively selected on CD45RA, and the negative fraction formed the memory subset. Blood was obtained by leukapheresis, after which PBMCs were separated by Ficoll-Histopaque density gradient centrifugation and cryopreserved in liquid nitrogen vapor phase. Purity and quantity of every magnetically sorted T cell population were checked by analytical flow cytometry. Genomic DNA was isolated from each sorted fraction and quantified by UV absorbance on a Nanodrop 2000c. For CDR1 and CDR2, the germline V gene (reference sequence) lists SEHNR and FQNEAQ. From its cysteine to its phenylalanine, the CDR3 spans 15 amino acids. CDR3 DNA is the only sequence kept; it has 45 bases, read in frame from the first base. The junction shows trimming of 6 bases on V and 0 bases on J, plus 14 bases between the germline ends.

Using the deep immunoSEQ assay, multiplex PCR amplified TCR CDR3 regions from genomic DNA. For each cell subset, the extracted genomic DNA was distributed evenly across all wells of several immunoSEQ 96-well plates, and each plate served as one replicate. Each replicate PCR for sorted subsets received roughly 0.2 ug genomic DNA, equal to roughly 33,000 T cell genomes. The purified libraries were quantified using a Qubit 3.0 fluorometer, sized with a Bioanalyzer 2100, and then quantified again using the KAPA Library Quantification kit. A separate single-read 150-cycle Illumina NextSeq 550 flow cell was used to sequence each immunoSEQ 96-well plate. For the original study's pipeline: The immunoSEQ output contained only junctional sequences without quality scores, so filtering could not match that applied to full-length reads. Sequences were annotated with PyIR, a Python wrapper for IgBLAST v1.9, using IMGT germline references to assign V/J genes and CDR3. Reads with weak V/J assignments (E-value above 1e-6), missing CDR3, stop codons, out-of-frame junctions, or ambiguous translated residues were removed. A V3J clonotype was defined by an identical inferred V gene, J gene, and CDR3 amino acid sequence. Percentage overlap between repertoires was computed as shared unique clonotypes divided by the size of the smaller repertoire. Richness of each repertoire was evaluated using RTK rarefaction, the Chao1 estimator, and Recon v2.1 estimates of unobserved clonotypes. OLGA was used to compute generation probabilities for all TCRbeta clonotypes that the gDNA method yielded from a few donors. Held by TCRdb, this immuneACCESS table contains in-frame sequences only and omits some clones. Under half of the omission traces to an unresolved V gene where checked; the cause of the rest is unknown. V and J calls plus clone size are reproduced from that table; the DNA served to infer D and trimming. For this sample there are 2 million or so clones; roughly 94% appear just once. The ten largest clonotypes hold 0.1% to 0.15% of the sample.

These data originate in a study of shared clonotypes between healthy human individuals (dated by TCRdb to 2020 to 2022). About the investigation overall: A couple of women and a few men aged 18 to 49 years were included in the cohort. For each donor, CD4 naive and CD4 memory were each run on three plates, CD8 naive on two plates, and CD8 memory on one plate. The study deeply sequenced blood TCR repertoires of roughly five healthy adults to estimate repertoire size and the extent of clonotype sharing between individuals. To increase sequencing depth and limit assay-specific biases, TCR repertoire library preparation and sequencing were carried out by different laboratories using diverse techniques. Leukapheresis yielded between about 0.9 and 9 billion PBMCs per donor.

Overall study outcomes, separate from this receptor: Higher generation probabilities were observed for clonotypes shared by all four sorted-subset donors than for non-shared clonotypes. Even with the large sequencing depth, rarefaction of the sorted-subset datasets indicated that sequencing was incomplete. Sharing across a few donors was observed for about 4.8% of naive CD4, 3.5% of naive CD8, 2% to 2.5% of memory CD4, and around 0.4% of memory CD8 clonotypes. Naive subsets generally had larger estimated clonotype richness than memory subsets. Sampling was restricted to blood, and TCR repertoires in tissues likely differ from the TCR repertoires found in blood. The small number of donors limited the genetic and exposure-history diversity represented. Pairwise subsampling indicated that sequencing depth was expected to affect the degree of clonotype sharing among donors.

This sequence uses TRBV7-9 and TRBJ1-1, with no confident D gene call. The sequence was obtained from a man between 18 and 35 years old in good health. Sequences were obtained from naive CD4+ T cells sorted from blood. Read against the paper, the sample's cell subset or site label means: CD45RA+ positively selected. The sequenced DNA is TGTGCCAGCAGGCGACACAGAGACCTGAACACTGAAGCTTTCTTT. Its translation reads: CASRRHRDLNTEAFF. The reference TRBV7-9 and TRBJ1-1 proteins fill in what lies around the CDR3, so the full variable domain reads DTGVSQNPRHKITKRGQNVTFRCDPISEHNRLYWYRQTLGQGPEFLTYFQNEAQLEKSRLLSDRFSAERPKGSFSTLEIQRTEQGDSAMYLCASRRHRDLNTEAFFGQGTRLTVV.